What follows describes a single T cell receptor (beta chain). Its antigen is undetermined. This entry is derived from a study of shared clonotypes between healthy human individuals. Donors were Caucasian adults residing in Nashville, Tennessee, USA. Germline V gives CDR1 SGHTA, CDR2 FQGNSA. The CDR3 consists of 14 residues. V gave up 3 bases and J gave up 11 bases; unmatched junction bases: 12. Researchers divided each subset's genomic DNA evenly across several immunoSEQ plates. Produced via immunoSEQ multiplex PCR; TCRdb's table is partial and in-frame only. The table lists some 490,000 clones, 70% to 80% of them singletons, with 12% in the top ten. Whole-study findings and limits: Clonotype sharing among donors likely depends on sequencing depth.

The genes are TRBV7-2 and TRBJ1-1, with TRBD1 matching over 7 bases. The receptor comes from a woman aged 35 to 49 in good health. Some clones in this sample may be carry-over from other donors' samples. The material sequenced was PBMCs. CDR3: CASSFSAETGRAFF. The CDR3 DNA sequence: TGTGCCAGCAGCTTTAGTGCGGAGACAGGGCGGGCTTTCTTT.